The entry below describes one TCR beta chain. Methods used by the authors: Using reference gene primer amplification, nucleated cell counts were estimated. Data came from immunoSEQ multiplex PCR; TCRdb stores just in-frame clones and leaves some out. V and J calls and clone size are copied from that table; D and trimming were computed from the DNA. The sample lists 350,000 to 400,000 clones, approximately 93% occurring once. Residents of approximately 25 US areas, aged roughly 18 to 89 years, made up the participants. A case of COVID-19 had been met by exposed participants within 2 weeks before study entry. This specimen belongs to a study of blood T cell repertoires in COVID-19. Sequenced: PBMCs or T cells enriched from blood (not recorded which). The clonotype comes from a woman between 35 and 50 years old who had been exposed to COVID-19.

This chain's CDR3 is CASTRLAGKTYEQYF. CDR3 DNA sequence: TGTGCCAGCACTCGACTAGCGGGAAAAACCTACGAGCAGTACTTC. J is TRBJ2-7 and V is TRBV28; 11 bases agree with TRBD2. The V segment lost 7 bases and the J segment 2 bases; nucleotides outside the gene matches: 7. The CDR3 covers 15 residues. CDR1 is MDHEN, CDR2 SYDVKM, per germline.